A selection of T cell receptor beta chains follows, all from one sample in a study of blood T cell repertoires in COVID-19. Only in-frame clones appear in the TCRdb table, and some are missing; sequencing was by immunoSEQ multiplex PCR. The data contain some 190,000 clones, roughly 76% of them singletons. The sample was peripheral blood. These receptors were collected from a woman aged 45-59 years with active or convalescent COVID-19. Each CDR3 is given without its conserved first and last residue.

j_gene,v_gene,CDR3aa
TRBJ2-5,TRBV6-1,ASSERGSRGETQY
TRBJ1-2,TRBV4-2,ASSQEGQNQFGYT
TRBJ2-2,TRBV19,ASRPGTGTGELF
TRBJ2-7,TRBV6-6,ASSYDRGRYEQY
TRBJ2-1,TRBV5-5,ASSFRASGINEQF
TRBJ2-5,TRBV7-3,ASSSGQGGQETQY
TRBJ2-7,TRBV4-2,ASSQEGKRGAYEQY
TRBJ1-6,TRBV5-6,ASSLLQGINSPLH
TRBJ2-1,TRBV5-1,ASSSRDRGHDEQF
TRBJ1-2,TRBV5-6,ASSFGQEDGYT
TRBJ1-4,TRBV5-1,ASSPGQDIEKLF
TRBJ1-6,TRBV4-1,ASSQDEGDGNSPLH
TRBJ2-4,TRBV4-3,ASSQEVAGEAKNIQY
TRBJ2-3,TRBV28,ANPVPCSGAGEGADTQY
TRBJ2-3,TRBV7-9,ASSPDRTSTDTQY
TRBJ1-2,TRBV4-2,ASSQDGQGEGGYT
TRBJ2-7,TRBV6-2/TRBV6-3,ASSLRTGSTQY
TRBJ1-5,TRBV30,AWSVGDNQPQH
TRBJ1-1,TRBV29-1,SVEWTGVVNTEAF
TRBJ1-4,TRBV4-3,ASSQEGTGVDEKLF
TRBJ2-1,TRBV30,AWSGQGNHNEQF
TRBJ2-1,TRBV7-2,ASSLGAGTGGMNEQF
TRBJ2-2,TRBV21-1,ASSDPTRPGQGKLTGELF
TRBJ2-5,TRBV15,ATSSNTGLRVGRSQETQY